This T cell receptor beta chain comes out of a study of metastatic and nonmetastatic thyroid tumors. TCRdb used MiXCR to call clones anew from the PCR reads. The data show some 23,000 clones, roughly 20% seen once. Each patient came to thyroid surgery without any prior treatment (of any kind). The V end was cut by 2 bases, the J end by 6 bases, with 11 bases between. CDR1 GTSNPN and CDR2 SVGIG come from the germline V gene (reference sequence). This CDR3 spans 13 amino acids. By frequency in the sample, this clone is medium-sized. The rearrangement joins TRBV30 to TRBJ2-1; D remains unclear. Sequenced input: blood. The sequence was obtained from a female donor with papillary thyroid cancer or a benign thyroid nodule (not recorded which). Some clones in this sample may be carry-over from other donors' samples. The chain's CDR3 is CAWSFLPTNEQFF. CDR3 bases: TGTGCCTGGAGTTTCCTACCAACCAATGAGCAGTTCTTC.